Following are 7 T cell receptor beta chains from one sample sequenced in a study of T cells in Graves' hyperthyroidism and ophthalmopathy. Amplification of TCR beta CDR3 regions was performed using RNA transcripts as template. Initially, a first-round RT-PCR of the TCR CDR3 employed the HTBI primer set. Using its own MiXCR run on the multiplex PCR reads, TCRdb lists one record per CDR3 protein. The sample holds about 130,000 distinct CDR3 sequences, approximately 20% seen once. Sequencing was done on a sample of blood. The receptors shown here come from a woman aged 45-65 years with Graves' hyperthyroidism that later progressed to Graves' ophthalmopathy.

This clonotype was detected ten times or more. The chain carries TRBV20-1 and TRBJ2-7; a possible D gene is TRBD1 (6 bases). Germline V CDR1 and CDR2: DFQATT, SNEGSKA (reference sequence). The germline V and J ends were trimmed by 6 bases and 7 bases, with 19 bases remaining between them. The CDR3 extends over 13 amino acids. The CDR3 DNA sequence: TGCAGTGCGAACCCAGGGGTTCGGGGTGAGCAGTACTTC. Its protein is CSANPGVRGEQYF.

The table lists this clonotype with many counts. The gene calls are TRBV2 and TRBJ2-3; 7 nucleotides match TRBD2. V was pared by 10 bases and J by 2 bases, with 6 bases of the junction left unmatched. This CDR3 region has 13 residues. Germline V gene sequence: CDR1 SNHLY, CDR2 FYNNEI. The CDR3 nucleotides are TGTGCCACCAGAGCGGGGACCACAGATACGCAGTATTTT. Translating gives CATRAGTTDTQYF. Variable domain in full (rest from reference TRBV2 and TRBJ2-3): EPEVTQTPSHQVTQMGQEVILRCVPISNHLYFYWYRQILGQKVEFLVSFYNNEISEKSEIFDDQFSVERPDGSNFTLKIRSTKLEDSAMYFCATRAGTTDTQYFGPGTRLTVL.

The CDR3 DNA follows: TGTGCCAGCAGTTTAGGTGGCACAGGGGGAGGTTATGGCTACACCTTC. Amino acid sequence: CASSLGGTGGGYGYTF. The gene calls are TRBV12-3 or TRBV12-4 and TRBJ1-2, with 8 bases that match TRBD1. J gave up 5 bases and V 1 base, and 9 bases lay outside the gene matches. The CDR3 spans 16 residues.

This clonotype was counted ten times or more. This chain links TRBV27 with TRBJ2-1; 7 bases agree with TRBD2. The V gene's germline CDR1 is MNHEY and CDR2 SMNVEV (reference sequence). The V segment lost 5 bases and the J segment 5 bases; nucleotides outside the gene matches: 12. The CDR3 runs 16 residues. The CDR3 region is CASSPMTSPQNNEQFF. In DNA, the CDR3 is TGTGCCAGCAGTCCCATGACTAGCCCCCAGAACAATGAGCAGTTCTTC.

This clonotype appeared many times. The chain couples TRBV5-1 to TRBJ2-2; TRBD2 matches 12 bases. The CDR3 has 16 amino acids. V was pared by 0 bases and J by 6 bases, with 3 bases of the junction left unmatched. The V gene's germline CDR1 is SGHRS and CDR2 YFSETQ. CDR3 in amino acids: CASSLGLAGASGELFF. The CDR3 DNA is TGCGCCAGCAGCTTGGGACTAGCGGGAGCCTCCGGGGAGCTGTTTTTT.

This clonotype came up many times. The V gene is TRBV27, the J gene TRBJ2-3; 7 nucleotides match TRBD1. Germline CDR1 is MNHEY and CDR2 is SMNVEV (reference sequence). The CDR3 extends over 15 amino acids. Trimming took 3 bases from V and 0 from J; bases not matched to a gene: 3. The CDR3 region is CASSFDRVSTDTQYF. In nucleotides, the CDR3 is TGTGCCAGCAGTTTTGACAGGGTCAGCACAGATACGCAGTATTTT.

This clonotype was observed at least ten times. The chain combines TRBV28 with TRBJ1-5; D unresolved. CDR3 length: 17 residues. Germline lookup yields CDR1 MDHEN and CDR2 SYDVKM. V was shortened by 6 bases and J by 5 bases, with 23 bases between the two germline ends. CDR3 bases: TGTGCCAGCAGAACACCTCCATGGGGTAATAGTGATCAGCCCCAGCATTTT. Its translation is CASRTPPWGNSDQPQHF.